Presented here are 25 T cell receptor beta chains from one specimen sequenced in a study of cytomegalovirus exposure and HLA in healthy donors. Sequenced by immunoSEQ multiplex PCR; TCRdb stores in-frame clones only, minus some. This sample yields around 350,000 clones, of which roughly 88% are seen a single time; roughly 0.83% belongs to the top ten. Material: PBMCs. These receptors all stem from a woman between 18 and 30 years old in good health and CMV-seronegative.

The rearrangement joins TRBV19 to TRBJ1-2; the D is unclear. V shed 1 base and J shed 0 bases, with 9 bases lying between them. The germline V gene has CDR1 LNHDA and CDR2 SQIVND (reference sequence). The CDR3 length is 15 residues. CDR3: CASSIGSAANYGYTF. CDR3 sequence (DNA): TGTGCCAGTAGTATAGGCAGCGCAGCTAACTATGGCTACACCTTC.

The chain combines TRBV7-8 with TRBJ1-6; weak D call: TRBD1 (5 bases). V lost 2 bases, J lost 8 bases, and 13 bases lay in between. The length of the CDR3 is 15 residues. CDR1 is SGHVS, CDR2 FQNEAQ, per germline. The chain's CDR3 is CASSLMGGGDSPLHF. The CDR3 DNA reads TGTGCCAGCAGCTTAATGGGTGGAGGGGATTCACCCCTCCACTTT.

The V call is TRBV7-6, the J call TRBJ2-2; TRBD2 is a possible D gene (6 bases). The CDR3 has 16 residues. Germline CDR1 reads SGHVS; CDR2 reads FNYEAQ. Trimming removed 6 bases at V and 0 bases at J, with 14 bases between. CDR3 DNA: TGTGCCAGCAGTAAGGAGCGGGTCTCGAACACCGGGGAGCTGTTTTTT. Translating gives CASSKERVSNTGELFF. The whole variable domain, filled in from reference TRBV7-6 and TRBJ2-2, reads GAGVSQSPRYKVTKRGQDVALRCDPISGHVSLYWYRQALGQGPEFLTYFNYEAQQDKSGLPNDRFSAERPEGSISTLTIQRTEQRDSAMYRCASSKERVSNTGELFFGEGSRLTVL.

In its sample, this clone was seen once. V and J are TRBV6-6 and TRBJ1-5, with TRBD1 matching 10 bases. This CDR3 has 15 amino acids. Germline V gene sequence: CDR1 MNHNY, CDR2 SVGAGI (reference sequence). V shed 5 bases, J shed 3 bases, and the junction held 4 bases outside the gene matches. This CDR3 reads CASSRDRGYNQPQHF. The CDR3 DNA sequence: TGTGCCAGCAGTCGGGACAGGGGTTACAATCAGCCCCAGCATTTT.

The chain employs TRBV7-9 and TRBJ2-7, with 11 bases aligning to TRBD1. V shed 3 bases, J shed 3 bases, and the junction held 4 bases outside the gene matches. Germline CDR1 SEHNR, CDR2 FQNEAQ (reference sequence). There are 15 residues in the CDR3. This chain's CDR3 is CASSLDRGPIYEQYF. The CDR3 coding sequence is TGTGCCAGCAGCTTGGACAGGGGGCCCATCTACGAGCAGTACTTC.

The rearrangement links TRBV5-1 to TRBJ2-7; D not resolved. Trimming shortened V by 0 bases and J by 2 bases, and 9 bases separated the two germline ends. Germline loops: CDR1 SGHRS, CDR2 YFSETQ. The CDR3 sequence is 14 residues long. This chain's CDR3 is CASSLGASTYEQYF. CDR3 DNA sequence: TGCGCCAGCAGCTTGGGAGCGTCTACCTACGAGCAGTACTTC.

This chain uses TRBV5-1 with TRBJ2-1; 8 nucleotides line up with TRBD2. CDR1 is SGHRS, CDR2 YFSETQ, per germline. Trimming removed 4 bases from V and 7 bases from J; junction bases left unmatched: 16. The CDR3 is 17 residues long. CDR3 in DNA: TGCGCCAGCAGCCCGTCGGGGTTGCGGGAGGCCGGGAATGAGCAGTTCTTC. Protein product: CASSPSGLREAGNEQFF.

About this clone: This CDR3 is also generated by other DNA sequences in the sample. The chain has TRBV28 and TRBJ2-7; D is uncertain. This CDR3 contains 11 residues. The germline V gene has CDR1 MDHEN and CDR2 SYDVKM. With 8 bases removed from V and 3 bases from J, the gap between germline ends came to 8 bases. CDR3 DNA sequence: TGTGCCAGCTCCCCCGGCTACGAGCAGTACTTC. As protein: CASSPGYEQYF.

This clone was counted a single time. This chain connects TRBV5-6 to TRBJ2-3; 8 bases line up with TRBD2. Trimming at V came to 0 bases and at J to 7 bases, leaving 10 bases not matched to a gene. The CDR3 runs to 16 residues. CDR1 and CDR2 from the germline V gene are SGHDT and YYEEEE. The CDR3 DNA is TGTGCCAGCAGCTTGGCCGCAGGACTAGCAGGGAATACGCAGTATTTT. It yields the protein CASSLAAGLAGNTQYF.

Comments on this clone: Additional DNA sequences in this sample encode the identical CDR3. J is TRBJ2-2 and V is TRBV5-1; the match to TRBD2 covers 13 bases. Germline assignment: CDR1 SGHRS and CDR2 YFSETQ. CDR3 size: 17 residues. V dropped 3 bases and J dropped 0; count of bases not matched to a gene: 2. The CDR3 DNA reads TGCGCCAGCAGCTGGACTAGCGGGAGCCCGAACACCGGGGAGCTGTTTTTT. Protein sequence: CASSWTSGSPNTGELFF.

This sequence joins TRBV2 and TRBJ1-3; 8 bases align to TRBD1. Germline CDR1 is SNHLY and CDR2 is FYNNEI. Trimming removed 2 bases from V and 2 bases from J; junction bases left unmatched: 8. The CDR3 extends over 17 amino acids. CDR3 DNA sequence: TGTGCCAGCAGTGAAACAGGGGGACTCTTGGCTGGAAACACCATATATTTT. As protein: CASSETGGLLAGNTIYF.

The chain's CDR3 is CASSWRFGEKLFF. The CDR3 DNA is TGTGCCAGCAGTTGGAGGTTTGGGGAAAAACTGTTTTTT. The rearrangement uses TRBV6-1 and TRBJ1-4, with D unclear. The CDR3 is 13 residues long. Per the germline V gene, CDR1 is MNHNS and CDR2 is SASEGT. The V gene lost 5 bases and the J gene lost 8 bases, with 12 bases spanning the gap.

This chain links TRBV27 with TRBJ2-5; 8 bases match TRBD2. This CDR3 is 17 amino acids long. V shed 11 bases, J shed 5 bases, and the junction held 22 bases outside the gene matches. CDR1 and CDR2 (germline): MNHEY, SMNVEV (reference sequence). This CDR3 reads CASAEEQVAGRLETQYF. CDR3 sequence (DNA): TGTGCCTCCGCGGAGGAACAGGTAGCGGGGAGACTTGAGACCCAGTACTTC.

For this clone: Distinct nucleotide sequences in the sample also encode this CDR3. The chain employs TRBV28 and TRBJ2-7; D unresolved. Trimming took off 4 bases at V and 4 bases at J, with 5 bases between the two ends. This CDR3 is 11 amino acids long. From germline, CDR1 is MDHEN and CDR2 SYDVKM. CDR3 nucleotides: TGTGCCAGCAGTTCTCTTTACGAGCAGTACTTC. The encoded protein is CASSSLYEQYF.

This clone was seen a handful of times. The CDR3 here is CASRPDRVGSRWEQYF. The CDR3 nucleotides read TGTGCCAGCAGACCGGACAGGGTGGGATCCCGTTGGGAGCAGTACTTC. The chain employs TRBV27 and TRBJ2-7; 8 nucleotides agree with TRBD1. This CDR3 comprises 16 residues. The V and J ends lost 6 bases and 7 bases, in that order; junction bases with no gene match: 17. Looked up from germline, CDR1 is MNHEY and CDR2 is SMNVEV (reference sequence).

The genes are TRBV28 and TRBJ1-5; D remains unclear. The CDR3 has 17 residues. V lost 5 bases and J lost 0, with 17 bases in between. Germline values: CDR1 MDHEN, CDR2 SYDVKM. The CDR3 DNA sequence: TGTGCCAGCAGTACACCCGGGAGCCTGAATAGCAATCAGCCCCAGCATTTT. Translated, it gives CASSTPGSLNSNQPQHF.

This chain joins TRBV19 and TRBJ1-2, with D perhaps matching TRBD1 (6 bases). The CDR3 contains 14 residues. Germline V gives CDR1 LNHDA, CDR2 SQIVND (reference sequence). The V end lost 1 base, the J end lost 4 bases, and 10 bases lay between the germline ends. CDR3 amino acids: CASSIGTVGYGYTF. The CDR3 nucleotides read TGTGCCAGTAGTATAGGGACAGTTGGCTATGGCTACACCTTC.

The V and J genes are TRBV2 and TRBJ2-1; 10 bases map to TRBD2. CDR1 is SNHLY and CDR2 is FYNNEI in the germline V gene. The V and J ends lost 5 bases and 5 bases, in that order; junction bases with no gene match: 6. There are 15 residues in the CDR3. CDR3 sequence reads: CASSPSGGGNNEQFF. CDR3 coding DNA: TGTGCCAGCAGTCCCAGCGGGGGGGGGAACAATGAGCAGTTCTTC.

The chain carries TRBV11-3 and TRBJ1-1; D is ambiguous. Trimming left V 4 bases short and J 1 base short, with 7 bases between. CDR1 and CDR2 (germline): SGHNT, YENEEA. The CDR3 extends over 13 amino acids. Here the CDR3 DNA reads TGTGCCAGCAGCTCTCAGGAGAACACTGAAGCTTTCTTT. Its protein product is CASSSQENTEAFF. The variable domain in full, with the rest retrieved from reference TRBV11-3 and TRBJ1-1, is EAGVVQSPRYKIIEKKQPVAFWCNPISGHNTLYWYLQNLGQGPELLIRYENEEAVDDSQLPKDRFSAERLKGVDSTLKIQPAELGDSAVYLCASSSQENTEAFFGQGTRLTVV.

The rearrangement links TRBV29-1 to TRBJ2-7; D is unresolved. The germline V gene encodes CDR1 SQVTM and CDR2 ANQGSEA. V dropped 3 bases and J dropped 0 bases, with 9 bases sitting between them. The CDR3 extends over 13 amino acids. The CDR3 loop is CSVEAVSSYEQYF. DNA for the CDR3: TGCAGCGTTGAGGCTGTAAGCTCCTACGAGCAGTACTTC.

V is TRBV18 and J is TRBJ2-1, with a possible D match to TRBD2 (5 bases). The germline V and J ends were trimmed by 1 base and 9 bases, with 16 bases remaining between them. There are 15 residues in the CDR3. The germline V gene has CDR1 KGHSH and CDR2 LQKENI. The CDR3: CASSPQVDRAGEQFF. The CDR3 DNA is TGTGCCAGCTCACCACAAGTAGATAGGGCGGGTGAGCAGTTCTTC.

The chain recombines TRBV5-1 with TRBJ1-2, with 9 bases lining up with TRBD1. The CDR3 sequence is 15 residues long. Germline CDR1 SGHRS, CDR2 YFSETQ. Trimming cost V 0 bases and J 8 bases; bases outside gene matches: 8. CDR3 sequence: CASSLDPTGGWGYTF. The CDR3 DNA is TGCGCCAGCAGCTTGGATCCCACAGGGGGCTGGGGCTACACCTTC.

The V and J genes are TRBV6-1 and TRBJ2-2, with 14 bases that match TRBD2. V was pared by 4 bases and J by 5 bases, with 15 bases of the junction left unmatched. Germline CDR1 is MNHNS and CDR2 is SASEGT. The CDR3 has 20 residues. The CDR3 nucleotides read TGTGCCAGCAGTGGCTGGGGACTAGCGGGAGCGTGGGGGGGGACCGGGGAGCTGTTTTTT. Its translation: CASSGWGLAGAWGGTGELFF.

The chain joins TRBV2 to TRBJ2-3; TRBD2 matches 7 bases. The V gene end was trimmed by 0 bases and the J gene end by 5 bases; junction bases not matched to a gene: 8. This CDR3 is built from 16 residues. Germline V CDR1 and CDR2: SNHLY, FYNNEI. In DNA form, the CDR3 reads TGTGCCAGCAGTGAAGCGTACTGGGGCGGGGGAGATACGCAGTATTTT. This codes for CASSEAYWGGGDTQYF.

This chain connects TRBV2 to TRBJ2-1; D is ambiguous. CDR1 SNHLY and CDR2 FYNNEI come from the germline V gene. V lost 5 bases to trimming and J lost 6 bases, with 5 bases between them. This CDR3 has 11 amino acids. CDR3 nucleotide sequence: TGTGCCAGCAGTTACAGCAATGAGCAGTTCTTC. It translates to CASSYSNEQFF.